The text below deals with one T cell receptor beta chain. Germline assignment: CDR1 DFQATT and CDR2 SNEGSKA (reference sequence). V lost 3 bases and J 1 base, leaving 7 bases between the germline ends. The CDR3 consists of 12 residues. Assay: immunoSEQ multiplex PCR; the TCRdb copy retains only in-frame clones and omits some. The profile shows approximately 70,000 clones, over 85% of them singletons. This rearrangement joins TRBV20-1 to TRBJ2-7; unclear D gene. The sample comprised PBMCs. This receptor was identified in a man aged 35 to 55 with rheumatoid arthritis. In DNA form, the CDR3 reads TGCAGTGCTAGTGACATTTCCTACGAGCAGTACTTC. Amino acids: CSASDISYEQYF.